Listed below are T cell receptor beta chains from one sample, sequenced in a study of CD8 T cells in Susac syndrome. One entry per CDR3 protein results from TCRdb running MiXCR on the immunoSEQ multiplex PCR reads. The repertoire includes about 280,000 distinct CDR3 sequences, roughly 84% of them detected once, and over 0.095% sits in the top ten. Sequenced material: CD8+ T cells from PBMCs. The origin of the receptors is a human donor with multiple sclerosis. Each CDR3 is given with its conserved first and last residue. D genes are given only for firm matches. Where a row states a size, it is once, few, many or the class of an expanded clone; other rows omit it.

D gene,V gene,J gene,clone size,CDR3 protein,CDR3 DNA
.,TRBV29-1,TRBJ2-7,.,CSVEDGAGLGYEQYF,TGCAGCGTTGAAGATGGGGCAGGGTTAGGCTACGAGCAGTACTTC
TRBD2,TRBV5-5,TRBJ2-2,.,CASSPKSGATGELFF,TGTGCCAGCAGCCCAAAAAGCGGGGCTACCGGGGAGCTGTTTTTT
TRBD1,TRBV9,TRBJ2-3,.,CASIQGDSATDTQYF,TGTGCCAGCATACAGGGGGATAGCGCTACAGATACGCAGTATTTT
.,TRBV5-1,TRBJ2-4,.,CASSLGWQGMDIQYF,TGCGCCAGCAGCTTGGGGTGGCAGGGTATGGACATTCAGTACTTC
.,TRBV7-9,TRBJ2-3,.,CASSSLERDPRTQYF,TGTGCCAGCAGCTCTCTGGAGAGGGACCCGCGTACGCAGTATTTT
.,TRBV29-1,TRBJ2-1,.,CSAKGGNHREVEQFF,TGCAGCGCTAAAGGGGGTAACCACAGGGAGGTTGAGCAGTTCTTC
.,TRBV30,TRBJ2-2,.,CCSGTGELFF,TGTTGTTCAGGCACCGGGGAGCTGTTTTTT
TRBD2,TRBV20-1,TRBJ2-7,.,CSARLREPRSYEQYF,TGCAGTGCCAGATTGCGGGAGCCCCGCTCCTACGAGCAGTACTTC
.,TRBV5-8,TRBJ1-3,.,CASSFRLQPNTIYF,TGTGCCAGCAGCTTTCGTTTACAACCAAACACCATATATTTT
.,TRBV4-2,TRBJ2-2,few,CASSPLDRKAGELFF,TGTGCCAGCAGCCCGCTAGACCGCAAGGCCGGGGAGCTGTTTTTT
.,TRBV28,TRBJ2-5,.,CASSLILAETQYF,TGTGCCAGCAGTTTAATCCTAGCTGAGACCCAGTACTTC
.,TRBV11-1,TRBJ2-5,.,CASSSDRLQETQYF,TGTGCCAGCAGCTCCGACAGATTGCAAGAGACCCAGTACTTC
.,TRBV2,TRBJ2-6,.,CASSVDGTLFPF,TGTGCCAGCAGTGTCGATGGGACTCTATTCCCTTTC
.,TRBV12-3/TRBV12-4,TRBJ1-2,.,CASSLRGHYGYTF,TGTGCCAGCAGTTTACGGGGGCACTATGGCTACACCTTC
.,TRBV7-9,TRBJ1-1,.,CASSPGGLEAFF,TGTGCCAGCAGTCCGGGGGGGCTCGAAGCTTTCTTT
.,TRBV28,TRBJ1-5,.,CASTLQGGGGNQPQHF,TGTGCCAGCACTCTCCAAGGCGGGGGAGGCAATCAGCCCCAGCATTTT
TRBD2,TRBV6-5,TRBJ2-1,.,CASRMTSGYYNEQFF,TGTGCCAGCAGGATGACTAGCGGGTATTACAATGAGCAGTTCTTC
.,TRBV12-3/TRBV12-4,TRBJ2-3,.,CASSLGAEEYF,TGTGCCAGCAGTTTGGGGGCCGAGGAGTATTTT
TRBD2,TRBV27,TRBJ2-1,.,CASRKIGREGIDEQFF,TGTGCCAGCAGAAAAATTGGGCGGGAGGGCATCGATGAGCAGTTCTTC
TRBD2,TRBV5-1,TRBJ2-7,.,CASRWTSGTYEQYF,TGCGCCAGCAGATGGACTAGCGGAACTTACGAGCAGTACTTC
.,TRBV11-3,TRBJ2-3,few,CASSFPTDTQYF,TGTGCCAGCAGCTTCCCCACAGATACGCAGTATTTT
.,TRBV6-1,TRBJ1-5,.,CASSEAPRGFNQPQHF,TGTGCCAGCAGTGAAGCGCCTCGGGGGTTCAATCAGCCCCAGCATTTT
.,TRBV7-3,TRBJ2-7,.,CASSPLKGVRYEQYF,TGTGCCAGCAGTCCGCTCAAAGGGGTCCGTTACGAGCAGTACTTC
.,TRBV9,TRBJ1-2,.,CASSVAPSQNREDGYTF,TGTGCCAGCAGCGTAGCCCCCTCCCAGAACAGGGAGGATGGCTACACCTTC
.,TRBV29-1,TRBJ1-1,.,CSVQTGEAFF,TGCAGCGTGCAAACAGGGGAAGCTTTCTTT
.,TRBV28,TRBJ2-1,.,CASSHLTYNEQFF,TGTGCCAGCAGTCATTTGACCTACAATGAGCAGTTCTTC
.,TRBV5-1,TRBJ2-1,.,CASSPTRHLSYNEQFF,TGCGCCAGCAGCCCAACTAGACATCTCTCCTACAATGAGCAGTTCTTC